What follows are 17 T cell receptor beta chains derived from one specimen sequenced in a study of T cells in Graves' hyperthyroidism and ophthalmopathy. Amplified regions were TCR beta CDR3 sequences from RNA transcripts. The TCR CDR3 first-round RT-PCR relied on the HTBI primer set. TCRdb itself ran the multiplex PCR reads through MiXCR, one entry per CDR3 protein. The data show fewer than 700,000 distinct CDR3 sequences, about 16% seen once. Sequenced sample: blood. These receptors all stem from a woman aged 25 to 39 with Graves' hyperthyroidism.

This clonotype was seen at least ten times. V is TRBV20-1 and J is TRBJ2-1, with D possibly being TRBD1 or TRBD2 (5 bases each). The CDR3 length is 15 residues. The V gene's germline CDR1 is DFQATT and CDR2 SNEGSKA (reference sequence). Trimming cost V 4 bases and J 0 bases, with 13 bases left between them. The CDR3 loop is CSATGLGSSYNEQFF. DNA of the CDR3: TGCAGTGCTACAGGGTTAGGGAGCTCCTACAATGAGCAGTTCTTC.

This clonotype was observed a handful of times. The chain joins TRBV20-1 to TRBJ1-4, with a tentative D call TRBD1 (5 bases). This CDR3 region has 13 residues. Trimming pared 5 bases from V and 10 bases from J, leaving 17 bases between. Germline loops: CDR1 DFQATT, CDR2 SNEGSKA (reference sequence). CDR3 amino acids: CSAPIGTERKLFF. In DNA, the CDR3 is TGCAGTGCTCCTATCGGGACCGAACGAAAACTGTTTTTT.

The rearrangement uses TRBV9 and TRBJ1-4; D is perhaps TRBD1 (6 bases). CDR1 and CDR2 (germline): SGDLS, YYNGEE. The V gene lost 5 bases and the J gene lost 3 bases, with 14 bases spanning the gap. CDR3 length equals 15 residues. The chain's CDR3 is CASRDTGAANEKLFF. The CDR3 DNA is TGTGCCAGCAGAGATACGGGGGCAGCTAATGAAAAACTGTTTTTT.

V and J are TRBV4-1 and TRBJ1-1; 8 bases agree with TRBD1. This CDR3 is built from 16 residues. The junction had 6 bases not matched to a gene; V was cut back by 0 bases and J by 3 bases. Germline CDR1 reads MGHRA; CDR2 reads YSYEKL. The CDR3, as DNA: TGCGCCAGCAGCCAAGATGGACAGGGAGGATACACTGAAGCTTTCTTT. Translating gives CASSQDGQGGYTEAFF.

Many counts were recorded for this clonotype. The rearrangement uses TRBV24-1 and TRBJ2-3; no definite D call. This CDR3 region has 16 residues. Trimming stripped 5 bases from V and 2 bases from J, with 16 bases between. Germline lookup yields CDR1 KGHDR and CDR2 SFDVKD. The CDR3 protein is CATSAPGTMTTDTQYF. CDR3 sequence (DNA): TGTGCCACCAGTGCTCCAGGCACAATGACCACAGATACGCAGTATTTT.

The rearrangement uses TRBV27 and TRBJ2-3, with 13 bases aligning to TRBD2. The germline gives CDR1 MNHEY, CDR2 SMNVEV (reference sequence). The CDR3 consists of 15 residues. V trimming: 6 bases; J trimming: 4 bases; junction bases outside the gene matches: 4. The CDR3 sequence: CASRSLAGGPDTQYF. In DNA, the CDR3 is TGTGCCAGCAGATCACTAGCGGGAGGGCCAGATACGCAGTATTTT.

There are many counts of this clonotype. V usage is TRBV12-3 or TRBV12-4 and J usage is TRBJ1-5; D gene ambiguous. This CDR3 is built from 14 residues. The V end was cut by 5 bases, the J end by 10 bases, with 18 bases between. In nucleotides, the CDR3 is TGTGCCAGCAGTGATGACACAACGAGGAAACCCCAGCATTTT. Amino acids: CASSDDTTRKPQHF.

The chain uses TRBV29-1 and TRBJ2-3; D gene unclear. The germline V and J ends were trimmed by 4 bases and 4 bases, with 6 bases remaining between them. Per the germline V gene, CDR1 is SQVTM and CDR2 is ANQGSEA. The CDR3 loop spans 11 amino acids. CDR3 DNA: TGCAGCGTTGTTTTGCCAGATACGCAGTATTTT. Its translation: CSVVLPDTQYF.

This clonotype was counted a few times. The CDR3 region is CASSDPTGVGTDTQYF. CDR3 in DNA: TGTGCCAGCAGTGACCCGACAGGGGTCGGCACAGATACGCAGTATTTT. The genes are TRBV25-1 and TRBJ2-3; TRBD1 matches at 8 bases. Looked up from germline, CDR1 is MGHDK and CDR2 is SYGVNS. The trim removed 3 bases at V and 1 base at J, leaving 6 bases unmatched. This CDR3 spans 16 amino acids.

This clonotype was seen repeatedly, ten times or more. The V and J genes are TRBV10-3 and TRBJ2-2; 9 positions agree with TRBD1. The CDR3 is 14 amino acids. Germline V gene lookup returns CDR1 ENHRY and CDR2 SYGVKD. V lost 11 bases to trimming and J lost 3 bases; unmatched junction nucleotides: 7. CDR3 DNA sequence: TGTGCCGTCACAGGGGGCGCGGACACCGGGGAGCTGTTTTTT. Protein sequence: CAVTGGADTGELFF.

This clonotype was seen at least ten times. The chain links TRBV12-3 or TRBV12-4 to TRBJ1-5; D not resolved. Trimming stripped 4 bases from V and 0 bases from J, with 10 bases between. The CDR3 covers 15 residues. This CDR3 is CASSSDTYSNQPQHF. CDR3 bases: TGTGCCAGCAGTTCAGACACGTATAGCAATCAGCCCCAGCATTTT.

The CDR3 spells CASSPSGRRVNEQFF. CDR3 nucleotides: TGTGCCAGCAGCCCGAGCGGGAGACGGGTCAATGAGCAGTTCTTC. The chain carries TRBV3-2 and TRBJ2-1; the table's TRBD2 call for D was not verified on the DNA. TRBV3-2 counts as a pseudogene. The CDR3 contains 15 residues.

This clonotype was seen a handful of times. The chain couples TRBV24-1 to TRBJ2-5, with D perhaps TRBD2 (5 bases). The CDR3 spans 15 residues. Trimming removed 2 bases at V and 5 bases at J, with 14 bases between. Per germline, CDR1 KGHDR and CDR2 SFDVKD. The DNA for the CDR3 is TGTGCCACCAGTGATTCCGGACGGGGTCGGGAGACCCAGTACTTC. Protein sequence: CATSDSGRGRETQYF.

This clonotype was found a few times. The chain carries TRBV7-2 and TRBJ2-3, with 8 bases fitting TRBD2. CDR3 size: 17 residues. With V trimmed by 3 bases and J by 4 bases, 12 bases remained unmatched. Germline CDR1 is SGHTA and CDR2 is FQGNSA. The CDR3 nucleotides are TGTGCCAGCAGCTTTGGAGCGGGAGCCGGGGGCCCAGATACGCAGTATTTT. This gives the protein CASSFGAGAGGPDTQYF.

This clonotype was recorded a few times. This rearrangement joins TRBV24-1 to TRBJ1-2; TRBD1 matches at 9 bases. The CDR3 extends over 15 amino acids. Germline CDR1 and CDR2: KGHDR and SFDVKD. The V gene end was trimmed by 5 bases and the J gene end by 5 bases; junction bases not matched to a gene: 8. Here the CDR3 DNA reads TGTGCCACCAGTGGGCGGTCGGGACAGGGTTATGGCTACACCTTC. It is translated as CATSGRSGQGYGYTF.

As for this clonotype: Just one base apart from a much larger clone, this may be a read error. Since no conserved phenylalanine or tryptophan closes the CDR3, a read error is the likely cause. The rearrangement uses TRBV27 and TRBJ2-1; 9 nucleotides agree with TRBD1. Germline CDR1 and CDR2: MNHEY and SMNVEV (reference sequence). This CDR3 has 16 amino acids. V lost 6 bases and J lost 4; bases outside the gene matches: 10. This CDR3 is CASSQLGTGSYNEQFL. The CDR3 DNA sequence: TGTGCCAGCAGCCAACTCGGGACAGGGAGTTACAATGAGCAGTTCCTC.

With regard to this clonotype: This may arise from a read error, as a much more abundant clone is one base away. The gene calls are TRBV6-1 and TRBJ2-7; the D gene is possibly TRBD2 (5 bases). CDR3 length: 13 residues. Trimming left V 9 bases short and J 5 bases short, with 17 bases between. The germline gives CDR1 MNHNS, CDR2 SASEGT. The CDR3 reads CASVGPVGNEQYF. The CDR3 DNA sequence: TGTGCCAGTGTTGGACCCGTCGGGAACGAGCAGTACTTC.